Below are 12 T cell receptor beta chains sequenced from a single sample in a study of human T cells and chemical hapten exposure. TCRdb processed the RACE reads anew with MiXCR; each CDR3 protein has one entry. The sample has fewer than 85,000 distinct CDR3 sequences; about 9% are singletons. The time point was: healthy volunteer bleed at 6 weeks. Total RNA was extracted from unfractionated whole blood. The specimen sequenced was whole blood. All receptors derive from a male donor in good health. Some clones in this sample may be carry-over from other donors' samples.

The chain recombines TRBV11-2 with TRBJ2-4, with D possibly called TRBD1 or TRBD2 (5 bases each). This CDR3 region has 14 residues. V gave up 0 bases and J gave up 8 bases, with 11 bases separating them. From germline, CDR1 is SGHAT and CDR2 FQNNGV. The CDR3 coding sequence is TGTGCCAGCAGCTTAGAACTGGGGACGGACATTCAGTACTTC. This gives the protein CASSLELGTDIQYF.

The chain carries TRBV10-2 and TRBJ2-3, with D uncertain. CDR1 is WSHSY and CDR2 is SAAADI in the germline V gene. The V end lost 2 bases, the J end lost 0 bases, and 9 bases lay between the germline ends. The CDR3 extends over 15 amino acids. In DNA, the CDR3 is TGCGCCAGCAGTGAGGTGGCTGCTAGCACAGATACGCAGTATTTT. Amino acids: CASSEVAASTDTQYF.

In its sample, this clonotype was seen many times. This chain links TRBV27 with TRBJ1-6; possibly TRBD1 for D (5 bases). V was trimmed by 6 bases and J by 3 bases, leaving 12 bases between them. CDR1 is MNHEY and CDR2 is SMNVEV in the germline V gene (reference sequence). The CDR3 has 15 amino acids. DNA of the CDR3: TGTGCCAGCAGCTTACAGGCGGACTATAATTCACCCCTCCACTTT. Residues: CASSLQADYNSPLHF.

This clonotype turned up a few times. The chain carries TRBV20-1 and TRBJ2-1; D is ambiguous. The CDR3 extends over 15 amino acids. V gave up 3 bases and J gave up 0 bases, with 12 bases separating them. Germline V CDR1 and CDR2: DFQATT, SNEGSKA (reference sequence). The DNA for the CDR3 is TGCAGTGCTAGGTCGGGCTCGAGCTCCTACAATGAGCAGTTCTTC. It is translated as CSARSGSSSYNEQFF.

This clonotype came up a few times. The gene calls are TRBV12-3 or TRBV12-4 and TRBJ2-7, with D tentatively TRBD1 (5 bases). The CDR3 consists of 15 residues. V was shortened by 8 bases and J by 1 base, with 18 bases between the two germline ends. The chain's CDR3 is CASGIPSKGSYEQYF. The CDR3 region has the DNA TGTGCCAGCGGAATTCCGAGCAAGGGGTCCTACGAGCAGTACTTC.

The genes are TRBV2 and TRBJ2-3, with no clear D. This CDR3 contains 12 residues. Trimming stripped 4 bases from V and 2 bases from J, with 4 bases between. The V gene's germline CDR1 is SNHLY and CDR2 FYNNEI. In nucleotides, the CDR3 is TGTGCCAGCAGTGGGATCACAGATACGCAGTATTTT. Translated, it gives CASSGITDTQYF.

This clonotype was observed a few times. The chain is built from TRBV2 and TRBJ1-1, with D tentatively TRBD1 (6 bases). Per germline, CDR1 SNHLY and CDR2 FYNNEI. The CDR3 loop spans 11 amino acids. The V gene lost 5 bases and the J gene lost 8 bases, with 9 bases spanning the gap. CDR3 DNA sequence: TGTGCCAGCAGTCCTGACAGGGAAGCTTTCTTT. Translation gives CASSPDREAFF.

This clonotype showed up many times. The chain joins TRBV14 to TRBJ2-4; no clear D. The CDR3 is 16 amino acids. The V gene's germline CDR1 is SGHDN and CDR2 FVKESK. Trimming shortened V by 0 bases and J by 0 bases, and 9 bases separated the two germline ends. CDR3 DNA: TGTGCCAGCAGCCAAGAAGGTACTATAGCCAAAAACATTCAGTACTTC. Residues: CASSQEGTIAKNIQYF. The complete variable domain, with remaining parts taken from reference TRBV14 and TRBJ2-4, reads EAGVTQFPSHSVIEKGQTVTLRCDPISGHDNLYWYRRVMGKEIKFLLHFVKESKQDESGMPNNRFLAERTGGTYSTLKVQPAELEDSGVYFCASSQEGTIAKNIQYFGAGTRLSVL.

CDR3 nucleotides: TGTGCCAGCAGCCTACAGGGAGGCGGCACTGAAGCTTTCTTT. This codes for CASSLQGGGTEAFF. The chain is built from TRBV12-3 or TRBV12-4 and TRBJ1-1, with TRBD1 as a possible D gene (6 bases). The CDR3 has 14 residues. The V and J ends lost 6 bases and 4 bases respectively, with 15 bases between them.

The chain joins TRBV20-1 to TRBJ1-3; D may be TRBD1 (6 bases). The CDR3 spans 15 residues. V shed 3 bases and J shed 0 bases, with 12 bases lying between them. The germline V gene has CDR1 DFQATT and CDR2 SNEGSKA (reference sequence). The CDR3 region has the DNA TGCAGTGCTAGTCCGCGGGGGCTCTCTGGAAACACCATATATTTT. Protein sequence: CSASPRGLSGNTIYF.

This clonotype was detected a few times. The chain links TRBV18 to TRBJ2-7; 14 bases fit TRBD2. V was clipped by 3 bases and J by 7 bases; unmatched bases: 5. This CDR3 is built from 15 residues. Per the germline V gene, CDR1 is KGHSH and CDR2 is LQKENI. CDR3 region: CASSPGTSGRGEQYF. DNA for the CDR3: TGTGCCAGCTCACCCGGGACTAGCGGGAGAGGGGAGCAGTACTTC.

V usage is TRBV20-1 and J usage is TRBJ2-2; the D gene is possibly TRBD2 (7 bases). Per the germline V gene, CDR1 is DFQATT and CDR2 is SNEGSKA (reference sequence). This CDR3 is built from 16 residues. V lost 0 bases, J lost 6 bases, and 17 bases lay in between. The CDR3 region is CSAREEGGYRAGELFF. The CDR3 bases are TGCAGTGCTAGAGAAGAGGGGGGGTATCGGGCCGGGGAGCTGTTTTTT.